This T cell receptor beta chain emerged from a study of T-cell reconstitution after alpha-beta-depleted transplantation in children. General observations from the study: Expanded graft clones numbering several hundred reportedly gave rise to alpha-beta T cells about two months after transplant. Surviving recipient T cells and thymic progenitors produced the high day-60 TCRbeta diversity seen in some patients.

TCRbeta library construction was performed incorporating unique molecular identifiers. TCRdb recomputed calls from the PCR reads with MiXCR, one row per CDR3 protein. The top ten hold roughly 41% of the sample, which has around 370,000 distinct CDR3 sequences, 15% to 20% seen once. Worth noting for this clonotype: Its antigen is unknown.

V was clipped by 5 bases and J by 1 base; unmatched bases: 11. The CDR3 extends over 17 amino acids. The germline V gene encodes CDR1 MDHEN and CDR2 SYDVKM. This clonotype was obtained from a male patient between 2 and 10 years old who had a stem cell transplant for acute lymphoblastic leukemia, so the T cells may come from the graft donor. The sequencing here drew on PBMCs, mostly from graft donor cells, taken 360 days after TCRalphabeta/CD19-depleted stem cell transplant. V and J are TRBV28 and TRBJ2-5; 9 positions match TRBD2. In DNA form, the CDR3 reads TGTGCCAGCAGTCTGCCCCCCAGCGGGAGGTTCCAAGAGACCCAGTACTTC. It encodes CASSLPPSGRFQETQYF.